This TCR beta chain was captured in a study of cytomegalovirus exposure and HLA in healthy donors. CDR1 and CDR2 (germline): KGHSH, LQKENI. V was trimmed by 3 bases and J by 3 bases, leaving 11 bases between them. The CDR3 is 14 residues long. With respect to this clone: The antigen remains unidentified.

The primer mix had 60 Vbeta and 13 Jbeta primers. Only in-frame clones appear in the TCRdb table, and some are missing; sequencing was by immunoSEQ multiplex PCR. The sample shows about 200,000 clones, 81% of them seen only once. Study-wide results and caveats: An analysis that came later showed most CMV-associated TCR beta chains appearing HLA-restricted.

The sequencing input was PBMCs. This receptor was taken from a man aged 35 to 55 in good health and CMV-seropositive. The J gene is TRBJ2-5, the V gene TRBV18, with a possible D match to TRBD2 (6 bases). The CDR3 nucleotides read TGTGCCAGCTCACCTCCGGGACTGAAAGAGACCCAGTACTTC. Amino acids: CASSPPGLKETQYF.